This T cell receptor beta chain was profiled in a study of T cells after yellow fever vaccination. Across the study: The authors prepared low-cell-number fractions using SMART-Seq v4 Ultra Low Input.

A 5'RACE template-switching step, the method used to make TCR cDNA, added a universal primer site and UMIs. MiXCR, applied by TCRdb to the 5' RACE reads, yields one record per CDR3 protein. The repertoire holds under 500,000 distinct CDR3 sequences, with roughly a sixth as singletons. This clonotype was detected a few times. Its target is unknown. The V segment lost 7 bases and the J segment 5 bases; nucleotides outside the gene matches: 18. Germline V gene data show CDR1 as MNHNY and CDR2 as SVGAGI (reference sequence). The CDR3 runs to 19 residues. Study conclusions and caveats: CD4 and CD8 compartments shared a small share of clonotypes, likely from convergent recombination. Contaminants from the bulk population, in the form of abundant clonotypes, could be found in FACS-sorted repertoires.

The source was PBMCs, collected before the yellow fever booster vaccination. The source of this sequence is a man aged 18 to 35 who received the YFV17D yellow fever vaccine. This sequence joins TRBV6-6 and TRBJ2-2, with 11 positions matching TRBD2. The CDR3 nucleotides read TGTGCCAGCACCATTACCTCCGCCGGGACTAGCGGATCAACCGGGGAGCTGTTTTTT. This encodes CASTITSAGTSGSTGELFF.